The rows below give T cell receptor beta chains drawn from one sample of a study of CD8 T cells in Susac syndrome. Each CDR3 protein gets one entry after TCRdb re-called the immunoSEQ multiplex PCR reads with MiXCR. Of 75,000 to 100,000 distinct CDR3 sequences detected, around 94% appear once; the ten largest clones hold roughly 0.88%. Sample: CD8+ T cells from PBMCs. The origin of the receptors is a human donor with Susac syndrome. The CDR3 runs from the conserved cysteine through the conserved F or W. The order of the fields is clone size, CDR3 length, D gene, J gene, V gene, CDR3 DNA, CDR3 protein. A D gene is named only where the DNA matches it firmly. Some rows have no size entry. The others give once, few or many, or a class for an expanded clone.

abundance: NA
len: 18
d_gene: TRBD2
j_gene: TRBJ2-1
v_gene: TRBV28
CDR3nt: TGTGCCAGCGGGAGGACTAGCGGGCTTGAAGGATCCTACAATGAGCAGTTCTTC
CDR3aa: CASGRTSGLEGSYNEQFF

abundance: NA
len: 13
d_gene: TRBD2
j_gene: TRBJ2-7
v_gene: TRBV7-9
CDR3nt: TGTGCCAGCAGTCTCCCGGGGGGCTACGAGCAGTACTTC
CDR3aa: CASSLPGGYEQYF

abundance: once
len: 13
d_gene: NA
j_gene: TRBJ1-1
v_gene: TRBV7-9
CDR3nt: TGTGCCAGCAGCTACGGGACGGTCAGTGAAGCTTTCTTT
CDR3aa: CASSYGTVSEAFF

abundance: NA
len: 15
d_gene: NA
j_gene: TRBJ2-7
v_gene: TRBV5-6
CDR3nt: TGTGCCAGCAGCTGGTCTGGGGGGAGCTCCTACGAGCAGTACTTC
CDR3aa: CASSWSGGSSYEQYF

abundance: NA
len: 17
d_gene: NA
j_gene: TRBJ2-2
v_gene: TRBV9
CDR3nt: TGTGCCAGCAGCGTCAGGTTCGGGCAGGGGAACACCGGGGAGCTGTTTTTT
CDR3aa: CASSVRFGQGNTGELFF

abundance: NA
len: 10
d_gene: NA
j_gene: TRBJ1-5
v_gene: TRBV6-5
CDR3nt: TGTGCCAGGATTAATCAGCCCCAGCATTTT
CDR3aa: CARINQPQHF

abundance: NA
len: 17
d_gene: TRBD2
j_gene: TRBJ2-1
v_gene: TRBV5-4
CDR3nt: TGTGCCAGCAGCCCGCCGACTAGCGGGACTAGATACAATGAGCAGTTCTTC
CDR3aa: CASSPPTSGTRYNEQFF

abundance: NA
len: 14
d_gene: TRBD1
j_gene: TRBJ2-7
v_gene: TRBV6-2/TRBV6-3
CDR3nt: TGTGCCAGCAGTTACCCCGGACAGGGGTACGAGCAGTACTTC
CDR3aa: CASSYPGQGYEQYF

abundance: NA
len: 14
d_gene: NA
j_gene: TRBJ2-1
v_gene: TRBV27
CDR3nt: TGTGCCAGCAGTCTCCCCGGGTCCAGGTATGAGCAGTTCTTC
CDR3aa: CASSLPGSRYEQFF

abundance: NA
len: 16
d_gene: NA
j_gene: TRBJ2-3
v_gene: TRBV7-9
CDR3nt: TGTGCCAGCAGTAACGTCCGCGGGGACAACACAGATACGCAGTATTTT
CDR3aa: CASSNVRGDNTDTQYF

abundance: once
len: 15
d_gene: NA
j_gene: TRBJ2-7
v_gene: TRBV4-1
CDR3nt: TGCGCCAGCAGCCAAGATCCCAGTCCGGCCTACGAGCAGTACTTC
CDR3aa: CASSQDPSPAYEQYF

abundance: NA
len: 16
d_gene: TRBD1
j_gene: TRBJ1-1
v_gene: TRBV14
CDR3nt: TGTGCCAGCAGCCAAGATCAAAGGACAGGAAGGACTGAAGCTTTCTTT
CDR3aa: CASSQDQRTGRTEAFF

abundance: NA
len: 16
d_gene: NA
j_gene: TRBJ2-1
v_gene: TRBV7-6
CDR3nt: TGTGCCAGCAGCTTGGAGTGGGAGAGCTCCTACAATGAGCAGTTCTTC
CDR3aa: CASSLEWESSYNEQFF

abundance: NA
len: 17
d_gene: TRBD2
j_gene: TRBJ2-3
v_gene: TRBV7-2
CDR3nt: TGTGCCAGCAGTCTTCCCCTAGCGGGGGACGCCACAGATACGCAGTATTTT
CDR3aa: CASSLPLAGDATDTQYF

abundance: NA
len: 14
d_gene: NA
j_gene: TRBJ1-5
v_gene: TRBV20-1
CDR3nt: TGCAGTGCCCCGTTTGGGGAAAGCGGGCAGCCCCAGCATTTT
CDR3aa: CSAPFGESGQPQHF

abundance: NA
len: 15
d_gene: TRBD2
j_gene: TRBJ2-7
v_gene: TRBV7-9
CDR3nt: TGTGCCAGCTCCGGGAGCGGGGGGCAGTCCTACGAGCAGTACTTC
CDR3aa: CASSGSGGQSYEQYF

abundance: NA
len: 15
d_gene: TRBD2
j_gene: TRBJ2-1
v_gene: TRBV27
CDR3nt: TGTGCCAGCAGTTCCCCGGGAGGCTCTACCAATGAGCAGTTCTTC
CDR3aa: CASSSPGGSTNEQFF

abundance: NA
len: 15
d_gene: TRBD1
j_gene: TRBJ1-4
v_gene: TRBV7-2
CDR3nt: TGTGCCAGCAGCTTAAAACAGGGGTGGGAGGAAAAACTGTTTTTT
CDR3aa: CASSLKQGWEEKLFF

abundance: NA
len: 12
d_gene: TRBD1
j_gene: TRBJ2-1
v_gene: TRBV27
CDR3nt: TGTGCCATCGCGGACAGGGAGGATGAGCAGTTCTTC
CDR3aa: CAIADREDEQFF

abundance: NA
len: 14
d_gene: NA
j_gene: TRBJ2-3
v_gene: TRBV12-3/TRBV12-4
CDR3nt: TGTGCCAGCAGTTTAGTGGCAGTCACAGATACGCAGTATTTT
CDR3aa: CASSLVAVTDTQYF

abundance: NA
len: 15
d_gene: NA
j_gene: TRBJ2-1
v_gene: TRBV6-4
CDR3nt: TGTGCCAGCAGTGAAGGTCCTAGCTCCTACAATGAGCAGTTCTTC
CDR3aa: CASSEGPSSYNEQFF

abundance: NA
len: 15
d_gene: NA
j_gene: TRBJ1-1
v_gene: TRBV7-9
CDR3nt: TGTGCCAGCAGCTTAAACTGGGATGTGGGCACTGAAGCTTTCTTT
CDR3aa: CASSLNWDVGTEAFF

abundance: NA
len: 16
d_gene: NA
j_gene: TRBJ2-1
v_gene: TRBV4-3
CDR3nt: TGCGCCAGCAGCCAAGACGAGGGTTCGAACTACAATGAGCAGTTCTTC
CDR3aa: CASSQDEGSNYNEQFF

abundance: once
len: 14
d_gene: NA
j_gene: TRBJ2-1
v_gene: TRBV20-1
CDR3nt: TGCAGTGCTAGTGGCGGGGACGGCTACAATGAGCAGTTCTTC
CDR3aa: CSASGGDGYNEQFF

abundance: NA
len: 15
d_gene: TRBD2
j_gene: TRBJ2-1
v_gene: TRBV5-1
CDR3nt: TGCGCCAGCTACGTTACTAGCGGGGGCTTTAATGAGCAGTTCTTC
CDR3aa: CASYVTSGGFNEQFF

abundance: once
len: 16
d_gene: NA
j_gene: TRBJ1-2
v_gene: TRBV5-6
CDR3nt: TGTGCCAGCAGGATAGGGTCTGGGTCTAGCGGCTATGGCTACACCTTC
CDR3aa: CASRIGSGSSGYGYTF

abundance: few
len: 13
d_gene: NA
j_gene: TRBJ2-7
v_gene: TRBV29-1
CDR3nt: TGCAGCGTTGGAGGGGGTGTAGGCTACGAGCAGTACTTC
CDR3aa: CSVGGGVGYEQYF

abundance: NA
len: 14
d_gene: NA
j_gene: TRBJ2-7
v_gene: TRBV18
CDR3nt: TGTGCCAGCTCACAACCAGGGCTCTCCTACGAGCAGTACTTC
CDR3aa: CASSQPGLSYEQYF

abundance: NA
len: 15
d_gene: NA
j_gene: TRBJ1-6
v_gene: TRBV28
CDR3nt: TGTGCCAGCAGTCCTAAGAGAGGGGTCAATTCACCCCTCCACTTT
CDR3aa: CASSPKRGVNSPLHF

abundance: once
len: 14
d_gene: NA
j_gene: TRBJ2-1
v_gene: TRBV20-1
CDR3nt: TGCAGTGCGGACATGGACGGACTTTACAATGAGCAGTTCTTC
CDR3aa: CSADMDGLYNEQFF

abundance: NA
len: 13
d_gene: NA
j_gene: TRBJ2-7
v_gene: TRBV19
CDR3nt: TGTGCCAGTAGTATTGCAGTGGGAGGCGAGCAGTACTTC
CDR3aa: CASSIAVGGEQYF

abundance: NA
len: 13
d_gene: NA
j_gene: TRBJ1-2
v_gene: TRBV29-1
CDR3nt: TGCAGCGTTGGCCCCCCTCCTAACTATGGCTACACCTTC
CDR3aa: CSVGPPPNYGYTF

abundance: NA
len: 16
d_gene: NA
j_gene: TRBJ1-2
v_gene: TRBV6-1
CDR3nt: TGTGCCAGCAGCCCTAGAGGGGGGACTCGTCACTATGGCTACACCTTC
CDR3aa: CASSPRGGTRHYGYTF

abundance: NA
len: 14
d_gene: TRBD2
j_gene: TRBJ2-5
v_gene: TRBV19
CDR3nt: TGTGCCAGTAGTATGGGGGGGTTGCAAGAGACCCAGTACTTC
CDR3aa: CASSMGGLQETQYF

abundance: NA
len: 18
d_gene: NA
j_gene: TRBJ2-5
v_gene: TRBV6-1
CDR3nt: TGTGCCAGCAGTGGCTGGGGGGAGGGGGGAACTGTCGGAGAGACCCAGTACTTC
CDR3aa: CASSGWGEGGTVGETQYF

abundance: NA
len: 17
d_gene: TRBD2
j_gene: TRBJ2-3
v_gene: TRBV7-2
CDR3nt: TGTGCCAGCAGCTCGACGGGACTAGCGGGGATCACAGATACGCAGTATTTT
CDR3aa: CASSSTGLAGITDTQYF

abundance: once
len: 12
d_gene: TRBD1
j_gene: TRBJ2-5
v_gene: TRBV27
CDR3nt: TGTGCCAGCAGTACCACAGGGGGCGACCAGTACTTC
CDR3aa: CASSTTGGDQYF

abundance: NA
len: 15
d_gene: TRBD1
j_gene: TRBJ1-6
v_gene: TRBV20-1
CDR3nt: TGCAGTGCTAGACCCCGGGGGACAGGGGTTTCACCCCTCCACTTT
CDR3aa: CSARPRGTGVSPLHF

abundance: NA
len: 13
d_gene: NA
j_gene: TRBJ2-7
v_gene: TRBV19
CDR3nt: TGTGCCAGTAGTCCGACGACAGGAGCCGAGCAGTACTTC
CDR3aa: CASSPTTGAEQYF

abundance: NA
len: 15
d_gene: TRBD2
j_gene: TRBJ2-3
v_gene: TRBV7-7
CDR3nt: TGTGCCAGCAGCCCGGGGACTAGCCTTACAGATACGCAGTATTTT
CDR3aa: CASSPGTSLTDTQYF

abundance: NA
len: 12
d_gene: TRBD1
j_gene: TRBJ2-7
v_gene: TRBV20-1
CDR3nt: TGCAGTGCCACGGGACAGACTTACGAGCAGTACTTC
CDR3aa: CSATGQTYEQYF